What follows is one T cell receptor (beta chain) and its context. Its antigen is unknown. Per-base quality was not reported, and no clone a single base away is much larger than it. The study profiled bulk TCR beta-chain repertoires in matched peripheral blood, tumor and adjacent normal breast tissue taken from roughly 17 patients with early-stage breast cancer. Before surgery, roughly 4.5-11 mL of whole blood was collected into EDTA tubes and then processed within 2 hours. Ficoll-Paque centrifugation in SepMate-50 tubes was used to isolate peripheral blood mononuclear cells. PBMCs were cryopreserved in aliquots of about 1.8 to 4.5 million cells in about 90% FBS with about 10% DMSO and kept in liquid nitrogen. The Qiagen AllPrep DNA/RNA Mini kit was used to extract genomic DNA. These data come from a study of early stage breast cancer tumors (dated by TCRdb to 2016 to 2017). Concerning the study at large: Of the roughly 17 invasive breast tumors, approximately 11 were found to be estrogen receptor-positive, progesterone receptor-positive and HER2-negative. About 65% of the 12 ER+/PR+/HER2- tumors were invasive ductal carcinomas, while the other four were invasive lobular carcinomas. A read coverage of roughly 10-fold per sample was achieved on average. The samples as a whole yielded under 3,500,000 detected templates, corresponding to over a million unique clonotypes. General conclusions and limits of the study: The small cohort size prevented analysis by tumor subtype. Greater similarity was observed between blood and normal breast repertoires than between blood and tumor repertoires, and tumor was distinguished from normal in 14 of 16 patients when each tissue was compared with blood. Compared with adjacent normal breast tissue, tumors had higher clonality and roughly 2.4-fold greater T cell density. Enriched TCRB sequences shared across patients were mostly commonly generated sequences, unlikely to play an important role in the tumor microenvironment. Chain pairing and functional markers such as CD4, CD8 and FOXP3 were not captured by bulk genomic DNA sequencing of unsorted cells.

Germline trimming amounts to 2 bases on V and 9 bases on J, with 6 as the count of junction bases outside the gene matches. From cysteine to phenylalanine, the CDR3 is 14 amino acids long. Only CDR3 DNA remains: 42 bases, in frame from the first base. The CDR1 and CDR2 encoded by the germline V gene are SGDLS and YYNGEE. Two independent genomic DNA replicates were amplified for each sample, with approximately 0.5 ug used for blood and around 1.5 ug for tumor or normal breast. Following the manufacturer's instructions, the ImmunoSeq Intro kit was used to carry out TCRB sequencing on genomic DNA. For absolute quantification, the approximately 32-cycle multiplex PCR included proprietary primers along with spike-in control sequences. Single-end 150-bp reads were used to sequence an 87-bp fragment spanning the CDR3 and the flanking V and J genes. Seven samples, each with two replicates, were multiplexed per lane of an Illumina MiSeq using version 3.0 chemistry. From the authors' description of their analysis: The vendor's proprietary pipeline handled the raw data processing, merging both replicates into a single result for each sample. Productive rearrangements sharing the V-gene family, CDR3 amino acid sequence and J-gene segment were defined as clonotypes. Clonality was calculated as 1 minus the normalized Shannon entropy (Pielou evenness) of TCRB abundances. To estimate T cell density, the total number of templates was divided by the number of input cells, which was inferred from the amount of DNA input. Recon with default parameters was used to estimate total repertoire diversity and clonality. Clonotypes with over 0.1% abundance in tumor and at least 32-fold higher abundance in tumor than in normal breast were defined as tumor-enriched. TCRdb's version of the immuneACCESS table is confined to in-frame rearrangements and falls short of the full clone set. An unresolved V gene accounts for under half of the shortfall where checked; the remainder is of unknown origin. V and J calls and clone size are those listed in that table; D and trimming were worked out from the DNA. In all, the sample holds fewer than 30,000 clones, and approximately 80% of those were seen once. Of the sample, 10% to 15% is held by the ten largest clones.

This receptor chain uses TRBV9 and TRBJ2-1; 9 nucleotides in the junction match TRBD2. The sequenced sample consisted of blood. This clonotype was obtained from a person between 55 and 69 years old with breast cancer. In nucleotides, the sequence is TGTGCCAGCAGCGTTCGCGGGAGGGCCAGTGAGCAGTTCTTC. Translated, it reads CASSVRGRASEQFF.